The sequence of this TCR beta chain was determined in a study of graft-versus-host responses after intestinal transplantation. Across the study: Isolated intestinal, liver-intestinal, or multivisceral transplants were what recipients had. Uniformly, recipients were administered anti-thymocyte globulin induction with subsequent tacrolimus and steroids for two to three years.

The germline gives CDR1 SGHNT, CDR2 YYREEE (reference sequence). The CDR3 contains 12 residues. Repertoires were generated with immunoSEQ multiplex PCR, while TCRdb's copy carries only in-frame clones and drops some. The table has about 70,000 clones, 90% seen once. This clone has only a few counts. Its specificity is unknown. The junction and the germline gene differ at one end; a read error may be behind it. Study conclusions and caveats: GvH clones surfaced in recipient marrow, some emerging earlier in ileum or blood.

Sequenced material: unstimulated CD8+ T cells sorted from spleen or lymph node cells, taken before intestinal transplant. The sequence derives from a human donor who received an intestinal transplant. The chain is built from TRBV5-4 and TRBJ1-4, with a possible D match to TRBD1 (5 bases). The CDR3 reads CASSRGDDKLFF. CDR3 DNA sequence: TGTGCCAGCAGTAGGGGCGATGACAAACTGTTTTTT.